Included here is one T cell receptor beta chain sequence, with context. Per the germline V gene, CDR1 is DFQATT and CDR2 is SNEGSKA (reference sequence). The CDR3 is 11 residues long. Trimming took off 3 bases at V and 8 bases at J, with 10 bases between the two ends. This sample is part of a study of cytomegalovirus exposure and HLA in healthy donors. The PCR employed 60 Vbeta primers together with 13 Jbeta primers. Generated by immunoSEQ multiplex PCR, the TCRdb table keeps only in-frame clones and is missing some. The sample includes roughly 170,000 clones, roughly 80% of them seen just once. This clonotype was sampled from a man younger than 45 in good health and CMV-seropositive. The sample comprised PBMCs. The chain combines TRBV20-1 with TRBJ1-2; no firm D call. CDR3 coding DNA: TGCAGTGCTAGGTCCACGGGAGGCTACACCTTC. Protein product: CSARSTGGYTF.